These T cell receptor beta chains were read from a single sample in a study of blood T cell repertoires in COVID-19. The assay was immunoSEQ multiplex PCR, and TCRdb's table has in-frame clones only and misses some. The sample has some 230,000 clones, 75% to 90% seen once. Source material: peripheral blood. Receptor source: a man aged 25 to 40 who had recovered from COVID-19. Both conserved end residues are part of each CDR3.

J gene | CDR3 length | V gene | CDR3 protein
TRBJ2-7 | 12 | TRBV10-3 | CAISETRGEQYF
TRBJ1-5 | 16 | TRBV7-8 | CASSIGQVLINQPQHF
TRBJ2-1 | 16 | TRBV11-2 | CASSLGGPLPFNEQFF
TRBJ2-5 | 13 | TRBV30 | CAWSKTTQETQYF
TRBJ2-3 | 13 | TRBV10-1 | CASSSQGADTQYF
TRBJ1-2 | 13 | TRBV18 | CASSPSSGDGYTF
TRBJ2-2 | 16 | TRBV5-1 | CASSSTGTANTGELFF
TRBJ2-7 | 12 | TRBV11-3 | CASSHRGREQYF
TRBJ1-2 | 16 | TRBV27 | CASSPRSAGRGYGYTF
TRBJ1-4 | 14 | TRBV6-5 | CASSGVTAFEKLFF
TRBJ1-6 | 14 | TRBV10-3 | CAISTDRTNSPLHF
TRBJ1-1 | 11 | TRBV19 | CASAVNTEAFF
TRBJ2-7 | 12 | TRBV4-1 | CASSQESQEQYF
TRBJ2-7 | 13 | TRBV9 | CASSGQGKAEQYF
TRBJ2-3 | 12 | TRBV11-2 | CASSFILDTQYF
TRBJ1-1 | 13 | TRBV16 | CASTYPMNTEAFF
TRBJ1-1 | 15 | TRBV7-2 | CASSLRRTGATEAFF
TRBJ2-3 | 15 | TRBV6-2/TRBV6-3 | CASSYPLGGGDTQYF
TRBJ2-1 | 17 | TRBV7-7 | CASTSGLAGGSVHEQFF
TRBJ2-4 | 16 | TRBV12-5 | CASGFGTGLGKNIQYF
TRBJ1-3 | 15 | TRBV14 | CASSQEAISGNTIYF
TRBJ2-7 | 15 | TRBV27 | CASSLRDSSSYEQYF
TRBJ1-4 | 14 | TRBV9 | CASSVDRGQEKLFF
TRBJ2-7 | 13 | TRBV20-1 | CSAIDRVPYEQYF
TRBJ1-5 | 14 | TRBV6-6 | CASTEDGLNQPQHF
TRBJ1-2 | 14 | TRBV5-5 | CASSSGQGDYGYTF
TRBJ1-3 | 15 | TRBV18 | CASSPSLGSGNTIYF
TRBJ2-3 | 16 | TRBV5-4 | CASSLGRAGRTDTQYF
TRBJ1-2 | 14 | TRBV5-5 | CASSWTGGNGGYTF
TRBJ2-5 | 14 | TRBV9 | CASSVGRDPETQYF
TRBJ2-5 | 13 | TRBV7-6 | CASSSDREETQYF
TRBJ2-1 | 16 | TRBV4-3 | CASRVDYQSSYNEQFF
TRBJ1-1 | 15 | TRBV6-1 | CASSDRTGRETEAFF
TRBJ2-5 | 15 | TRBV3-1/TRBV3-2 | CASRVTAPGQETQYF
TRBJ1-2 | 14 | TRBV5-6 | CASSDTGYDYGYTF
TRBJ1-1 | 13 | TRBV19 | CASRNTGDTEAFF